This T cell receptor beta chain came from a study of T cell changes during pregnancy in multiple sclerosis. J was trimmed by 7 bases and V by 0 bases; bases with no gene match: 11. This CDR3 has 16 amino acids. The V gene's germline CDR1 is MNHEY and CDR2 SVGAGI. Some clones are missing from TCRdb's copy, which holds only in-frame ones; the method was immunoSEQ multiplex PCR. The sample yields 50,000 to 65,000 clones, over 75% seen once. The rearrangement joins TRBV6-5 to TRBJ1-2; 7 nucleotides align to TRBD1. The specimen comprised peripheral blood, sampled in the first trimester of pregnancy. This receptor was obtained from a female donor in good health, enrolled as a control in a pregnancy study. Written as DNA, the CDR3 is TGTGCCAGCAGTTACTCGGAAGTCGGACAGGTCGGTGGCTACACCTTC. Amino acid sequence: CASSYSEVGQVGGYTF.